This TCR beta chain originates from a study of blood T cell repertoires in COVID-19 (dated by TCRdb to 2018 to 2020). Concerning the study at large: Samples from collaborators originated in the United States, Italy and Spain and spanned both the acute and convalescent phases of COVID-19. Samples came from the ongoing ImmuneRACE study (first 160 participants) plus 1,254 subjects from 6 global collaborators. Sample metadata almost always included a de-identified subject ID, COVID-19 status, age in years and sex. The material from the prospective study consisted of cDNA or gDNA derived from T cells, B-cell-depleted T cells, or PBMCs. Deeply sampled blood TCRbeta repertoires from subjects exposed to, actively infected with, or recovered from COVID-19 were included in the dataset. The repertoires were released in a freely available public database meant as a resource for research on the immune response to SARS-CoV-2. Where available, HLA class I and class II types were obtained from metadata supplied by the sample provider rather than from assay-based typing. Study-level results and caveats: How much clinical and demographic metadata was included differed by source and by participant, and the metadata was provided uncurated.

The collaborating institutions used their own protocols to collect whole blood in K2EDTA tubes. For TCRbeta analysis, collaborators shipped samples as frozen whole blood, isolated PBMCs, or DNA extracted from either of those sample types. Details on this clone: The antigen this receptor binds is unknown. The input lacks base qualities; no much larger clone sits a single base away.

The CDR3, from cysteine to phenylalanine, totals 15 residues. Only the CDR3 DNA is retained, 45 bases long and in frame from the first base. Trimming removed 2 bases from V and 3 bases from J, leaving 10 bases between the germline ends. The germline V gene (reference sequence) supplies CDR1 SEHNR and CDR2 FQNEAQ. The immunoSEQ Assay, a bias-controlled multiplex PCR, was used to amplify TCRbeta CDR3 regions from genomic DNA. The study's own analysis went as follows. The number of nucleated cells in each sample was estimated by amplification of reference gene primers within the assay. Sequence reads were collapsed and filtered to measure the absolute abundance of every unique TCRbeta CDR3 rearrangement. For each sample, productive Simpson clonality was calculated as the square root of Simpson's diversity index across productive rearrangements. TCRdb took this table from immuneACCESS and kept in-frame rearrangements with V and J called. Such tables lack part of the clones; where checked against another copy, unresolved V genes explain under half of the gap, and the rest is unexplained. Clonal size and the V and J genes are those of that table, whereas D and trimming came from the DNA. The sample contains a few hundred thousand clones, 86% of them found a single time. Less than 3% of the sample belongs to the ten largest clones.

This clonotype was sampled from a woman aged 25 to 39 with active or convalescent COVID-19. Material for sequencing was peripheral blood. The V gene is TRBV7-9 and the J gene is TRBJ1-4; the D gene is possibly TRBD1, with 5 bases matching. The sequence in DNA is TGTGCCAGCAGCTTATGGGGCGCGGCTAATGAAAAACTGTTTTTT. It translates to CASSLWGAANEKLFF.